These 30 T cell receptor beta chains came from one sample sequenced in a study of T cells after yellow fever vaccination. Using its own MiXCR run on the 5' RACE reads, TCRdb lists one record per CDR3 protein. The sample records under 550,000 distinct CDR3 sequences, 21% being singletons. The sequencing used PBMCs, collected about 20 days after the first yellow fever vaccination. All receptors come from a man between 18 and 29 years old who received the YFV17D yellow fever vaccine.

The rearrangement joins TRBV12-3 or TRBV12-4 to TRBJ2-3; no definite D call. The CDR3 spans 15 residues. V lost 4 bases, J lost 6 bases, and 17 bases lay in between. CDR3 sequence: CASSWSLGPGDTQYF. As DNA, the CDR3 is TGTGCCAGCAGTTGGTCCTTGGGCCCCGGGGATACGCAGTATTTT.

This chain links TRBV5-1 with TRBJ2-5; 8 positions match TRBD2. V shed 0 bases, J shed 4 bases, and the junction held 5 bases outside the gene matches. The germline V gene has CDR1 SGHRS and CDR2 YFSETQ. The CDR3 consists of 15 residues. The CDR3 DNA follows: TGCGCCAGCAGCTTGGTCGGGGGGGCCCTAGAGACCCAGTACTTC. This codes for CASSLVGGALETQYF. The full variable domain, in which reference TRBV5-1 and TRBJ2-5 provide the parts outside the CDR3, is KAGVTQTPRYLIKTRGQQVTLSCSPISGHRSVSWYQQTPGQGLQFLFEYFSETQRNKGNFPGRFSGRQFSNSRSEMNVSTLELGDSALYLCASSLVGGALETQYFGPGTRLLVL.

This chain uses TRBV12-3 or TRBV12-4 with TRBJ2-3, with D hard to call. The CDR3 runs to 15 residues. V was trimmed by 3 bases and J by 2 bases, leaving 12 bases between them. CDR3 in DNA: TGTGCCAGCAGTTTTCCCGGCCTTAACACAGATACGCAGTATTTT. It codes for CASSFPGLNTDTQYF.

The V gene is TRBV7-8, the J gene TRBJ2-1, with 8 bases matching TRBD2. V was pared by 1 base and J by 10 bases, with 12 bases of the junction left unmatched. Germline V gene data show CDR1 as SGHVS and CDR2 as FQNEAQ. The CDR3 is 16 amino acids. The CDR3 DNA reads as TGTGCCAGCAGCTTAGACCCTTTCCGGGGGGGAGGGGAGCAGTTCTTC. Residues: CASSLDPFRGGGEQFF. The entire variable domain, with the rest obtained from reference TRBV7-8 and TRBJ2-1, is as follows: GAGVSQSPRYKVAKRGQDVALRCDPISGHVSLFWYQQALGQGPEFLTYFQNEAQLDKSGLPSDRFFAERPEGSVSTLKIQRTQQEDSAVYLCASSLDPFRGGGEQFFGPGTRLTVL.

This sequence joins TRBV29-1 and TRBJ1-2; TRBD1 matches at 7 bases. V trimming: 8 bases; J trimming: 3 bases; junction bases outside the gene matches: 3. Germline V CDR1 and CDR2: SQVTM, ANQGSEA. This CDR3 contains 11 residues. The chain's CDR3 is CSLGTDYGYTF. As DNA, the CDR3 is TGCAGCTTGGGGACAGACTATGGCTACACCTTC. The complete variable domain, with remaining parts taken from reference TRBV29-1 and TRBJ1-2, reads SAVISQKPSRDICQRGTSLTIQCQVDSQVTMMFWYRQQPGQSLTLIATANQGSEATYESGFVIDKFPISRPNLTFSTLTVSNMSPEDSSIYLCSLGTDYGYTFGSGTRLTVV.

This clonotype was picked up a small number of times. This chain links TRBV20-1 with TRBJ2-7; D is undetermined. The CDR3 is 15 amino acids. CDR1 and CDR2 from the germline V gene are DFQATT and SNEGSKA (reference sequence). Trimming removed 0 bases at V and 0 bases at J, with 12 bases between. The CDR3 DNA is TGCAGTGCTAGAGACACAGCCCGCGGCTCCTACGAGCAGTACTTC. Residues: CSARDTARGSYEQYF.

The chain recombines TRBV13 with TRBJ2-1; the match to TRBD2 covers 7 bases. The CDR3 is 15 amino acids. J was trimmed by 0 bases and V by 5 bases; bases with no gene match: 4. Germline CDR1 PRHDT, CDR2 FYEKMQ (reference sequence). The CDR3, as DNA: TGTGCCAGCAGCAAAGCGGGGAGCTCCTACAATGAGCAGTTCTTC. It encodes CASSKAGSSYNEQFF.

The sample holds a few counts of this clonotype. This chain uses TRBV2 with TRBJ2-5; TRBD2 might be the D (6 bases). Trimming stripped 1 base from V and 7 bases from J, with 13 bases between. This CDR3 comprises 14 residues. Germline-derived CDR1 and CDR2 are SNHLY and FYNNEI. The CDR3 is CASSEGEVPPTQYF. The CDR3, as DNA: TGTGCCAGCAGTGAAGGGGAGGTGCCGCCGACCCAGTACTTC.

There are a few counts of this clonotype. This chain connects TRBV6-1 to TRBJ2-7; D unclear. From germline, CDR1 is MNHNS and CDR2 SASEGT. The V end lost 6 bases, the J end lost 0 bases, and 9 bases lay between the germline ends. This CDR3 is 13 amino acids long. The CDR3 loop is CASRGSSSYEQYF. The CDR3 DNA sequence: TGTGCCAGCAGGGGGTCAAGCTCCTACGAGCAGTACTTC.

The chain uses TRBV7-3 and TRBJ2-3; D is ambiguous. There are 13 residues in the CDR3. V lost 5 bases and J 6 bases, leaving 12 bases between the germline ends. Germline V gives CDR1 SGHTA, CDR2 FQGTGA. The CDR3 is CASSLGPKDTQYF. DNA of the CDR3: TGTGCCAGCAGCCTCGGGCCAAAGGATACGCAGTATTTT.

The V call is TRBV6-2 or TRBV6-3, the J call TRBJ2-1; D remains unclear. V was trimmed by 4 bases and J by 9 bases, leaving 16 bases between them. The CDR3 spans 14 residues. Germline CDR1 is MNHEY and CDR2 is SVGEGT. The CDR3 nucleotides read TGTGCCAGCAGTTGGGGTCCCGCCTGGAGTGAGCAGTTCTTC. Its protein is CASSWGPAWSEQFF.

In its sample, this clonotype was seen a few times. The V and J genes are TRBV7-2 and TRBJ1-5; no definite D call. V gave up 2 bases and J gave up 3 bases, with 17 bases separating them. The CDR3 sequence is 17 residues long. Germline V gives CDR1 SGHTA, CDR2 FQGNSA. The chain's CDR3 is CASSLTAAGDANQPQHF. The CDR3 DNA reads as TGTGCCAGCAGCTTAACCGCGGCGGGTGATGCCAATCAGCCCCAGCATTTT.

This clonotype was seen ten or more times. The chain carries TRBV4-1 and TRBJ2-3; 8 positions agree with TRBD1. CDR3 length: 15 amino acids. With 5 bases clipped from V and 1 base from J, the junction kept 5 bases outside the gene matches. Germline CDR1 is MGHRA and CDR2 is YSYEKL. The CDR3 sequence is CASSIGTGGTDTQYF. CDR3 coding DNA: TGCGCCAGCAGCATCGGGACAGGCGGCACAGATACGCAGTATTTT.

For the CDR3, the DNA is TGTGCCAGCAGCTTAGGGAGGGTCGAGCAGTACTTC. It translates to CASSLGRVEQYF. The genes are TRBV11-2 and TRBJ2-7, with D maybe TRBD2 (6 bases). CDR3 length equals 12 residues. Trimming shortened V by 1 base and J by 6 bases, and 7 bases separated the two germline ends. Germline values: CDR1 SGHAT, CDR2 FQNNGV.

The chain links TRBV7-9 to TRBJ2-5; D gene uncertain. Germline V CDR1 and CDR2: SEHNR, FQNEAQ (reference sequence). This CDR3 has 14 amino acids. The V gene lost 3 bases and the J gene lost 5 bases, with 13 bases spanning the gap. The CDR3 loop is CASSFWYQEETQYF. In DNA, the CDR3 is TGTGCCAGCAGCTTTTGGTACCAGGAGGAGACCCAGTACTTC.

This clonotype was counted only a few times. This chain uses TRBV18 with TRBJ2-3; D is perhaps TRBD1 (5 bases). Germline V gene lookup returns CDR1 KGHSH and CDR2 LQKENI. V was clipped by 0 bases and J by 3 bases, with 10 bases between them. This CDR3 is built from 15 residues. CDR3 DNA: TGTGCCAGCTCACCACCGGTTCAGGGAACAGATACGCAGTATTTT. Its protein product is CASSPPVQGTDTQYF.

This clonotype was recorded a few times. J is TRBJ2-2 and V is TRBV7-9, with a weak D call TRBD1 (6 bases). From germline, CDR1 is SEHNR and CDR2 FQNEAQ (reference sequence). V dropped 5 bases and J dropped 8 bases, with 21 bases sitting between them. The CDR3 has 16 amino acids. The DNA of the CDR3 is TGTGCCAGCAGCCCTCACCGACAGGCCTCAGGGGGGGAGCTGTTTTTT. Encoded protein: CASSPHRQASGGELFF.

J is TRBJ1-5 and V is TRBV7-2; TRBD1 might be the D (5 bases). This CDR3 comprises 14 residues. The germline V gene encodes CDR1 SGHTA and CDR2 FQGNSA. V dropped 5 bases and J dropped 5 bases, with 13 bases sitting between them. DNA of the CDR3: TGTGCCAGCAGCCCACAGGCTGTCGATCAGCCCCAGCATTTT. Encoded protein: CASSPQAVDQPQHF.

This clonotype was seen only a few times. In DNA form, the CDR3 reads TGTGCCAGCAGCCGCCGGGGACAGGGGTCCTACGAGCAGTACTTC. Its translation: CASSRRGQGSYEQYF. The chain uses TRBV7-9 and TRBJ2-7, with 10 bases lining up with TRBD1. CDR3 length: 15 residues. Germline lookup yields CDR1 SEHNR and CDR2 FQNEAQ (reference sequence). V dropped 5 bases and J dropped 1; count of bases not matched to a gene: 5. The variable domain in full, completed from reference TRBV7-9 and TRBJ2-7, reads DTGVSQNPRHKITKRGQNVTFRCDPISEHNRLYWYRQTLGQGPEFLTYFQNEAQLEKSRLLSDRFSAERPKGSFSTLEIQRTEQGDSAMYLCASSRRGQGSYEQYFGPGTRLTVT.

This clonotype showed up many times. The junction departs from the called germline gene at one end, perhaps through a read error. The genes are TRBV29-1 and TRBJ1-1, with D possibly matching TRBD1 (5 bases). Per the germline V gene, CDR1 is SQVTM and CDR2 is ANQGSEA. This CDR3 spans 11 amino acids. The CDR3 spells CTGLRNTEAFF. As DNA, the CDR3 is TGTACAGGTCTGAGGAACACTGAAGCTTTCTTT.

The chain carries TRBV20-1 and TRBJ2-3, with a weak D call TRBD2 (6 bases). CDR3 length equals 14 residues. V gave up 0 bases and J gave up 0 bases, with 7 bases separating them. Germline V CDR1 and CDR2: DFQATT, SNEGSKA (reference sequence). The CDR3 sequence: CSARDGTSTDTQYF. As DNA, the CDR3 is TGCAGTGCTAGAGATGGGACTAGCACAGATACGCAGTATTTT.

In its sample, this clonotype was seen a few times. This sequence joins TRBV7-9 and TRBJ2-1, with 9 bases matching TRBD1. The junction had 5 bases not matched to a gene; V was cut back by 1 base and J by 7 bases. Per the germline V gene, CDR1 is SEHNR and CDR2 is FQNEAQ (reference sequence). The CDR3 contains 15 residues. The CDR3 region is CASSLGGTGQNEQFF. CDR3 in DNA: TGTGCCAGCAGCTTAGGGGGGACAGGGCAGAATGAGCAGTTCTTC.

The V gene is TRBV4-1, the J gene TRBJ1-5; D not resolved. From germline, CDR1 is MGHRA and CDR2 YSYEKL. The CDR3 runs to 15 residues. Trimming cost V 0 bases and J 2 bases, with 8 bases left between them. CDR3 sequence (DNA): TGCGCCAGCAGCCAAGATTGGCAGGGCAATCAGCCCCAGCATTTT. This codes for CASSQDWQGNQPQHF.

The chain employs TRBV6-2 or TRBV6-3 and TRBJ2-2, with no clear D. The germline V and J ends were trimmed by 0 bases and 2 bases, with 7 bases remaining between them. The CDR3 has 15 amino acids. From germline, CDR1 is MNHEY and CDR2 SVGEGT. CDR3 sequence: CASSYSPRNTGELFF. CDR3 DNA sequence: TGTGCCAGCAGTTACTCTCCTAGAAACACCGGGGAGCTGTTTTTT.

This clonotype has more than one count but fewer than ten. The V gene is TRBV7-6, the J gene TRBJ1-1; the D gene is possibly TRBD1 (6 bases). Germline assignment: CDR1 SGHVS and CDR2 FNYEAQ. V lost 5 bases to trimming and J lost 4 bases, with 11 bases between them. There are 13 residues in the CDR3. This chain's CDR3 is CASSRGESTEAFF. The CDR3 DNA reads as TGTGCCAGCAGCAGGGGGGAGAGCACTGAAGCTTTCTTT.

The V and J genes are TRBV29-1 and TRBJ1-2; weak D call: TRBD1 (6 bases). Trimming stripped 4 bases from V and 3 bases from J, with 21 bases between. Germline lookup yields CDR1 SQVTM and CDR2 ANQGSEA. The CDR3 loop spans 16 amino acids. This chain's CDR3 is CSVGGIRGAADYGYTF. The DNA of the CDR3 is TGCAGCGTTGGAGGGATCCGGGGGGCCGCGGACTATGGCTACACCTTC.

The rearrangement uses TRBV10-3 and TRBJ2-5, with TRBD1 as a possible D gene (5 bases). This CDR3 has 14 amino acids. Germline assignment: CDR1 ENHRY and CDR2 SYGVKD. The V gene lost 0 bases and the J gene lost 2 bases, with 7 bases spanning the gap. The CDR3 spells CAISESQGQETQYF. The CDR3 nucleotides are TGTGCCATCAGTGAGTCCCAGGGTCAAGAGACCCAGTACTTC.

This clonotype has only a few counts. CDR3 amino acids: CASSRGAGYNEQFF. CDR3 coding DNA: TGTGCCAGCAGCCGAGGAGCGGGGTACAATGAGCAGTTCTTC. The chain joins TRBV3-1 to TRBJ2-1, with 7 bases identical to TRBD2. V lost 4 bases, J lost 4 bases, and 4 bases stayed unmatched. CDR1 and CDR2 from the germline V gene are LGHDT and YNNKEL (reference sequence). This CDR3 spans 14 amino acids.

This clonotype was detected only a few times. This CDR3 reads CASSQSSNQPQHF. The DNA for the CDR3 is TGTGCCAGCAGCCAAAGCAGCAATCAGCCCCAGCATTTT. The J gene is TRBJ1-5, the V gene TRBV3-1, with unresolved D. The germline V gene has CDR1 LGHDT and CDR2 YNNKEL (reference sequence). The CDR3 runs 13 residues. Trimming pared 2 bases from V and 1 base from J, leaving 3 bases between.

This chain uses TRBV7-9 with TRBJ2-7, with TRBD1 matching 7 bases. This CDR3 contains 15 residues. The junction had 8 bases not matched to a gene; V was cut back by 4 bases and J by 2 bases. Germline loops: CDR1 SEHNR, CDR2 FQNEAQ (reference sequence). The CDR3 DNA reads TGTGCCAGCAGCTCGCCCGACAGGGCCGCCTACGAGCAGTACTTC. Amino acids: CASSSPDRAAYEQYF.